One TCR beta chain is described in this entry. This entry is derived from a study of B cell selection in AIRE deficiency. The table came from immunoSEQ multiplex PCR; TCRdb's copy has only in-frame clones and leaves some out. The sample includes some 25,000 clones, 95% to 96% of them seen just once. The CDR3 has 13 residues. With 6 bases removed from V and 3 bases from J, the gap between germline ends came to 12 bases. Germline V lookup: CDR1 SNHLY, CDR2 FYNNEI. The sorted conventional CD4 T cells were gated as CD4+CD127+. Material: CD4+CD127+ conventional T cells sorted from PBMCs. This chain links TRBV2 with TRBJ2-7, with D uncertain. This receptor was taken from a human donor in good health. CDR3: CASSGLDFYEQYF. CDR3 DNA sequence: TGTGCCAGCAGCGGGCTAGATTTCTACGAGCAGTACTTC.